This T cell receptor (beta chain) was identified in a study of identical twins. Each CDR3 protein is one row after TCRdb ran MiXCR on the 5' RACE reads. The sample has roughly 480,000 distinct CDR3 sequences; approximately 25% are singletons. The V gene's germline CDR1 is SGHTA and CDR2 FQGNSA. The V and J ends lost 3 bases and 9 bases respectively, with 12 bases between them. The CDR3 sequence is 13 residues long. The same specimen was also included in a second study, on T cells expressing NK-cell markers. That work states: CD8+ T cells in 5 or 6 donors included dominant NKG2C+ clonotypes at about 1.0-7.5%.

J is TRBJ2-1 and V is TRBV7-2; possible D gene TRBD1, 5 bases. This TCR was sampled from a woman between 18 and 29 years old in good health. Sequencing was performed on CD4+ T cells sorted from blood. CDR3 loop: CASSFKFRGEQFF. As DNA, the CDR3 is TGTGCCAGCAGCTTTAAGTTTAGGGGTGAGCAGTTCTTC.